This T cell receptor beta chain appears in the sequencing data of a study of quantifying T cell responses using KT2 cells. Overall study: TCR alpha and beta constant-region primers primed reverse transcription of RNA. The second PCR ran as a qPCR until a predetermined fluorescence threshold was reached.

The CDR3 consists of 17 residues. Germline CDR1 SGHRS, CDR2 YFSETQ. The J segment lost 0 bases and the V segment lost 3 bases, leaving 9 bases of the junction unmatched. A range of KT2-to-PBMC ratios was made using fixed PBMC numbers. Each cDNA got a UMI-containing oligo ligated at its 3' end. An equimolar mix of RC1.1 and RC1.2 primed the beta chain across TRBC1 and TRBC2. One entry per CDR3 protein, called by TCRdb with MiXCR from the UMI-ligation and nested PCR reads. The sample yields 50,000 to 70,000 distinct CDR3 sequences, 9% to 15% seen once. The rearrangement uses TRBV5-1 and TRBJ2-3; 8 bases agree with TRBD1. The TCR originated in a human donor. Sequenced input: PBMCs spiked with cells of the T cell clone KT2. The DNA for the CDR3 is TGCGCCAGCAGCTCGAGCCTGACAGGGGCTAGCACAGATACGCAGTATTTT. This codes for CASSSSLTGASTDTQYF.